Shown below are 5 T cell receptor beta chains from a single sample sequenced in a study of cytomegalovirus exposure and HLA in healthy donors. The PCR ran on 60 Vbeta and 13 Jbeta primers. Here immunoSEQ multiplex PCR was the method, and the copy in TCRdb shows in-frame clones only, minus some. This sample's table has fewer than 100,000 clones. Sequencing was carried out using PBMCs. These receptors originate from a woman aged 60-75 years in good health and CMV-seronegative.

The CDR3 loop reads CASSKTSGSLSYEQYF. The CDR3 DNA is TGTGCCAGTTCCAAGACCAGCGGGAGCCTCTCCTACGAGCAGTACTTC. The chain joins TRBV19 to TRBJ2-7; 8 nucleotides agree with TRBD2. Trimming took 8 bases from V and 0 from J; bases not matched to a gene: 12. CDR3 length: 16 amino acids. In germline, CDR1 is LNHDA, CDR2 SQIVND (reference sequence).

V is TRBV19 and J is TRBJ2-7; D is perhaps TRBD2 (7 bases). The CDR3 covers 12 residues. CDR1 and CDR2 from the germline V gene are LNHDA and SQIVND (reference sequence). CDR3 coding DNA: TGTGGGGGGGGCGGGAGATCCTACGAGCAGTACTTC. Its protein product is CGGGGRSYEQYF.

This rearrangement joins TRBV28 to TRBJ2-7; 7 bases align to TRBD1. This CDR3 is 14 amino acids long. V trimming: 6 bases; J trimming: 2 bases; junction bases outside the gene matches: 7. Per germline, CDR1 MDHEN and CDR2 SYDVKM. CDR3 sequence (DNA): TGTGCCAGCAGGCAACCGGGACAGACCTACGAGCAGTACTTC. Encoded protein: CASRQPGQTYEQYF.

The rearrangement joins TRBV4-3 to TRBJ2-1; 13 bases line up with TRBD2. The V segment lost 1 base and the J segment 7 bases; nucleotides outside the gene matches: 7. Germline CDR1 and CDR2: LGHNA and YSLEER. The CDR3 has 17 residues. The CDR3 DNA reads as TGCGCCAGCAGCCAAGCACTAGCGGGAGGGCCGGAGAATGAGCAGTTCTTC. The encoded protein is CASSQALAGGPENEQFF.

The V call is TRBV6-1, the J call TRBJ1-3, with D perhaps TRBD1 (6 bases). The V end was cut by 3 bases, the J end by 2 bases, with 14 bases between. The germline gives CDR1 MNHNS, CDR2 SASEGT. There are 16 residues in the CDR3. As DNA, the CDR3 is TGTGCCAGCAGTGAGGGACCCCAGGGGACTGGAAACACCATATATTTT. As protein: CASSEGPQGTGNTIYF.